This entry lists 18 T cell receptor beta chains sequenced from one sample in a study of blood T cell repertoires in COVID-19. Measured with immunoSEQ multiplex PCR; TCRdb has only the in-frame clones, and not every one. The sample shows 200,000 to 300,000 clones, roughly 86% of them seen only once. Sequencing was performed on peripheral blood. The receptors here all came from a woman aged 60-75 years with COVID-19, enrolled during active disease.

V gene TRBV30 combines with J gene TRBJ2-1; TRBD2 aligns across 8 bases. J was trimmed by 6 bases and V by 0 bases; bases with no gene match: 7. The CDR3 loop spans 15 amino acids. Germline CDR1 reads GTSNPN; CDR2 reads SVGIG (reference sequence). The CDR3: CAWSVRAGGVNEQFF. Here the CDR3 DNA reads TGTGCCTGGAGTGTACGGGCGGGAGGCGTCAATGAGCAGTTCTTC. The variable domain in full, completed from reference TRBV30 and TRBJ2-1, reads SQTIHQWPATLVQPVGSPLSLECTVEGTSNPNLYWYRQAAGRGLQLLFYSVGIGQISSEVPQNLSASRPQDRQFILSSKKLLLSDSGFYLCAWSVRAGGVNEQFFGPGTRLTVL.

The CDR3 loop reads CASSLTTTGIYEQYF. In DNA form, the CDR3 reads TGTGCCAGCAGTTTGACGACGACAGGGATTTACGAGCAGTACTTC. The V call is TRBV28, the J call TRBJ2-7; 7 bases agree with TRBD1. V was pared by 3 bases and J by 4 bases, with 9 bases of the junction left unmatched. CDR1 is MDHEN, CDR2 SYDVKM, per germline. CDR3 length: 15 residues.

The CDR3 nucleotides are TGTGCCAGCAGTTCCCGGGACAGGGTGACTGGAAACACCATATATTTT. Encoded protein: CASSSRDRVTGNTIYF. This sequence joins TRBV6-6 and TRBJ1-3, with 9 bases that match TRBD1. The junction had 6 bases not matched to a gene; V was cut back by 4 bases and J by 2 bases. There are 16 residues in the CDR3. Germline CDR1 and CDR2: MNHNY and SVGAGI (reference sequence).

The chain has TRBV6-2 or TRBV6-3 and TRBJ2-7; D uncertain. V was shortened by 3 bases and J by 1 base, with 10 bases between the two germline ends. Per the germline V gene, CDR1 is MNHEY and CDR2 is SVGEGT. This CDR3 comprises 14 residues. The CDR3, as DNA: TGTGCCAGCAGTTATGGCGGAATGTCCTACGAGCAGTACTTC. Protein product: CASSYGGMSYEQYF.

The chain employs TRBV5-1 and TRBJ2-7, with 7 bases identical to TRBD2. Per the germline V gene, CDR1 is SGHRS and CDR2 is YFSETQ. The CDR3 totals 15 residues. J was trimmed by 4 bases and V by 0 bases; bases with no gene match: 7. The CDR3 reads CASSLEWGGGYEQYF. CDR3 in DNA: TGCGCCAGCAGCTTGGAATGGGGCGGGGGATACGAGCAGTACTTC.

The chain carries TRBV20-1 and TRBJ2-3; no clear D gene. This CDR3 is built from 11 residues. The V gene's germline CDR1 is DFQATT and CDR2 SNEGSKA (reference sequence). V shed 3 bases and J shed 8 bases, with 9 bases lying between them. The CDR3 region has the DNA TGCAGTGCTAGGTCCTTCAGTACGCAGTATTTT. Its translation: CSARSFSTQYF.

The rearrangement joins TRBV6-6 to TRBJ2-1; TRBD2 matches 13 bases. The ends lost 5 bases at V and 6 bases at J; junction bases unmatched: 7. CDR1 and CDR2 (germline): MNHNY, SVGAGI (reference sequence). The length of the CDR3 is 16 residues. The CDR3 loop reads CASSPGTSGTGNEQFF. The CDR3 nucleotides read TGTGCCAGCAGTCCCGGGACTAGCGGGACCGGCAATGAGCAGTTCTTC.

The rearrangement uses TRBV19 and TRBJ2-6, with D perhaps matching TRBD2 (5 bases). Germline V gene lookup returns CDR1 LNHDA and CDR2 SQIVND (reference sequence). The CDR3 covers 15 residues. V lost 6 bases and J lost 4, with 13 bases in between. The CDR3 coding sequence is TGTGCCAGTAGGGACTCCTTCGGGGGGGCCAACGTCCTGACTTTC. It codes for CASRDSFGGANVLTF.

The rearrangement uses TRBV24-1 and TRBJ1-6, with 7 bases fitting TRBD1. From germline, CDR1 is KGHDR and CDR2 SFDVKD. With 7 bases clipped from V and 9 bases from J, the junction kept 8 bases outside the gene matches. The CDR3 consists of 14 residues. CDR3 in DNA: TGTGCCACCAGAAACAGGGGTGGGATTTCACCCCTCCACTTT. It specifies CATRNRGGISPLHF.

This clone has just one count. This chain uses TRBV6-2 or TRBV6-3 with TRBJ2-7, with D hard to call. The germline V gene encodes CDR1 MNHEY and CDR2 SVGEGT. The CDR3 length is 12 residues. The germline V and J ends were trimmed by 0 bases and 13 bases, with 13 bases remaining between them. Written as DNA, the CDR3 is TGTGCCAGCAGTTACTCGAAGTCGAGCCCCTACTTC. Translated: CASSYSKSSPYF.

The gene calls are TRBV11-2 and TRBJ1-2; 7 bases line up with TRBD1. This CDR3 comprises 15 residues. Trimming took 4 bases from V and 8 from J; bases not matched to a gene: 13. From germline, CDR1 is SGHAT and CDR2 FQNNGV. The CDR3 is CASSSLGDRAHGYTF. The DNA of the CDR3 is TGTGCCAGCAGCTCCCTAGGAGACAGGGCTCACGGCTACACCTTC.

J is TRBJ2-4 and V is TRBV25-1, with D unclear. Per the germline V gene, CDR1 is MGHDK and CDR2 is SYGVNS. This CDR3 has 16 amino acids. V lost 5 bases and J 4 bases, leaving 18 bases between the germline ends. The DNA for the CDR3 is TGTGCCAGCAGTCCGCCCGGGTTTGGCCGAAAAAACATTCAGTACTTC. Encoded protein: CASSPPGFGRKNIQYF.

The gene calls are TRBV5-6 and TRBJ2-7; D is perhaps TRBD2 (5 bases). This CDR3 contains 15 residues. Germline lookup yields CDR1 SGHDT and CDR2 YYEEEE. The V gene lost 4 bases and the J gene lost 4 bases, with 18 bases spanning the gap. The CDR3 is CASSPEGEGRYEQYF. The CDR3 DNA sequence: TGTGCCAGCAGCCCAGAAGGTGAGGGTCGGTACGAGCAGTACTTC.

The rearrangement uses TRBV27 and TRBJ2-7; tentative D call: TRBD1 (7 bases). The CDR3 runs to 15 residues. V dropped 3 bases and J dropped 6 bases, with 18 bases sitting between them. The V gene's germline CDR1 is MNHEY and CDR2 SMNVEV (reference sequence). As DNA, the CDR3 is TGTGCCAGCAGTTTTTCCGCGGGACAGAGGGTCGAGCAGTACTTC. It translates to CASSFSAGQRVEQYF.

The chain links TRBV11-3 to TRBJ2-1; 10 nucleotides match TRBD1. J was trimmed by 0 bases and V by 2 bases; bases with no gene match: 1. Germline V CDR1 and CDR2: SGHNT, YENEEA. This CDR3 contains 16 residues. CDR3 coding DNA: TGTGCCAGCAGCTTAAGACAGGGGGCCTCCTACAATGAGCAGTTCTTC. Its translation is CASSLRQGASYNEQFF.

The V gene is TRBV6-2 or TRBV6-3, the J gene TRBJ2-7, with D maybe TRBD1 (5 bases). The CDR3 is 12 residues long. The germline V gene has CDR1 MNHEY and CDR2 SVGEGT. The V end was cut by 5 bases, the J end by 4 bases, with 9 bases between. The CDR3 DNA follows: TGTGCCAGCAGTCCACAGGATTACGAGCAGTACTTC. It specifies CASSPQDYEQYF.

The rearrangement uses TRBV19 and TRBJ1-1, with a possible D match to TRBD1 (6 bases). The V end was cut by 3 bases, the J end by 4 bases, with 21 bases between. CDR3 length: 17 amino acids. CDR1 and CDR2 (germline): LNHDA, SQIVND (reference sequence). The CDR3 loop is CASSIPRAGARVTEAFF. The DNA for the CDR3 is TGTGCCAGTAGTATCCCCCGGGCAGGGGCGCGGGTCACTGAAGCTTTCTTT.

The rearrangement joins TRBV5-4 to TRBJ1-4; 7 positions match TRBD1. CDR1 and CDR2 from the germline V gene are SGHNT and YYREEE (reference sequence). After removal of 0 bases from V and 8 bases from J, the junction contained 10 bases not matched to a gene. This CDR3 spans 16 amino acids. The CDR3 loop reads CASSLGGGVSREKLFF. The CDR3 coding sequence is TGTGCCAGCAGCTTGGGAGGGGGCGTGAGTCGGGAAAAACTGTTTTTT.